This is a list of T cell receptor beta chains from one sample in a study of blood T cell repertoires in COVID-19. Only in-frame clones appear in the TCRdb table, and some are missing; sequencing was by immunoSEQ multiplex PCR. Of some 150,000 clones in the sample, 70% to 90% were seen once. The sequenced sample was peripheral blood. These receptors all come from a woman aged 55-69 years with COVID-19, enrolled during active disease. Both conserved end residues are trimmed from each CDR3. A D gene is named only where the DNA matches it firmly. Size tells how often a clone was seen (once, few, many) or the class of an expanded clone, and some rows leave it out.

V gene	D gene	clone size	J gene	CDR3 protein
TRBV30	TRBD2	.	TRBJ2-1	AWSVPRAGGPLNEQF
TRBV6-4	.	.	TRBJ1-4	ASSDIKTTNEKLF
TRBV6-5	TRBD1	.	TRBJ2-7	ASSYSPGQSYEQY
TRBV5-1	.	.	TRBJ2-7	ASSLAGVSSYEQY
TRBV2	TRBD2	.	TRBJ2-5	ASRETSGELTNQETQY
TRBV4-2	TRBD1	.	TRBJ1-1	ASSLHRGGAF
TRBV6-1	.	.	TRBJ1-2	ASTVSLIYGYT
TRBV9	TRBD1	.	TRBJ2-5	ASSVPGQVVETQY
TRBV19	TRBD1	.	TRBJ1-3	ASSGTEPGNTIY
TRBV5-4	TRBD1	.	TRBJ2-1	ASSFGDRDNEQF
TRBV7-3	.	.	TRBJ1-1	ASSLSHGNTEAF
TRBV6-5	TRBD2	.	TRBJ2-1	ASSYGTSGGHQF
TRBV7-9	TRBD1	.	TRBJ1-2	ASSLVTGDGYT
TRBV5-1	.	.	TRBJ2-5	ASSSPRETQY
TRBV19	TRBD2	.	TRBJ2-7	ASSTSSGGSYEQY
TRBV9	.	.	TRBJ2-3	ASTDTGPKTSTDTQY
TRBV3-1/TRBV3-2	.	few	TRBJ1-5	ASSLNNQPQH
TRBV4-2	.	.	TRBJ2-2	ASSQSLAAGTGELF
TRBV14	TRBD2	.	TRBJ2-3	ASKGSGALMAAQY
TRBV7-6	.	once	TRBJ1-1	ASITPGKGGNTEAF
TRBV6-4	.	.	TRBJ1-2	ASSDGQTSLNYGYT